This entry features one TCR beta chain sequence. Antigen: not known. The V and J ends lost 3 bases and 8 bases, in that order; junction bases with no gene match: 5. CDR1 is SGHRS, CDR2 YFSETQ, per germline. This CDR3 comprises 13 residues. This entry is derived from a study of cytomegalovirus exposure and HLA in healthy donors. Study conclusions and caveats: Later on, an analysis found that several of the most significant clusters appeared to be linked to common viral pathogens, which included parvovirus B19. There were about 160 TCR beta chains listed as cytomegalovirus-associated.

The PCR had 60 Vbeta and 13 Jbeta primers. Generated by immunoSEQ multiplex PCR, the TCRdb table keeps only in-frame clones and is missing some. The sample records 43,000 or so clones, approximately 75% being singletons. Sequenced: PBMCs. The origin of this receptor is a man aged 30 to 45 in good health and CMV-seronegative. V is TRBV5-1 and J is TRBJ1-1; 9 bases agree with TRBD1. In DNA form, the CDR3 reads TGCGCCAGCAGCTGGGGGACAGGGTCCGAAGCTTTCTTT. It is translated as CASSWGTGSEAFF.